This T cell receptor beta chain was sequenced in a study of blood T cell repertoires in COVID-19. J lost 1 base, V lost 2 bases, and 11 bases had no gene match. This CDR3 has 17 residues. Looked up from germline, CDR1 is SGDLS and CDR2 is YYNGEE. Grouping used clinical history reported by participants in a survey and questionnaire. People in the exposed group encountered a COVID-19 case within 2 weeks before entering the study. Some clones are missing from TCRdb's copy, which holds only in-frame ones; the method was immunoSEQ multiplex PCR. The table records approximately 220,000 clones, about 83% of them present only once.

Sequencing was performed on PBMCs or T cells enriched from blood (not recorded which). The genes are TRBV9 and TRBJ1-1; 7 nucleotides line up with TRBD1. The receptor comes from a woman aged 45-65 years who had been exposed to COVID-19. The CDR3 coding sequence is TGTGCCAGCAGCGTCACAGGGACAGAGAATGGGAACACTGAAGCTTTCTTT. This codes for CASSVTGTENGNTEAFF. Full variable domain (rest looked up from reference TRBV9 and TRBJ1-1): DSGVTQTPKHLITATGQRVTLRCSPRSGDLSVYWYQQSLDQGLQFLIQYYNGEERAKGNILERFSAQQFPDLHSELNLSSLELGDSALYFCASSVTGTENGNTEAFFGQGTRLTVV.